This is a list of T cell receptor beta chains from one sample in a study of blood T cell repertoires in COVID-19. Libraries were prepared by immunoSEQ multiplex PCR; TCRdb keeps only in-frame clonotypes and omits some of them. The sample contains around 72,000 clones, 86% of which appear only once. Specimen: peripheral blood. The receptors originated from a man in his 70s with active or convalescent COVID-19. Both conserved end residues are part of each CDR3. Each record gives: J gene, D gene, V gene, clone size, CDR3 DNA, CDR3 protein. The D gene is left open where the match is weak. Only some rows state a clone size, as once, few, many or a class for expanded clones.

TRBJ2-7,.,TRBV5-1,.,TGCGCCAGCAGCCTATCCCTAGCGAGTACCTACGAGCAGTACTTC,CASSLSLASTYEQYF
TRBJ1-2,.,TRBV5-1,once,TGCGCCAGCAGCCCGCCGGACCAGGGTGGCTACACCTTC,CASSPPDQGGYTF
TRBJ1-1,.,TRBV18,.,TGTGCCAGCTCACCTTCCGGGGCGGGGGCTGAAGCTTTCTTT,CASSPSGAGAEAFF
TRBJ2-5,TRBD1,TRBV19,.,TGTGCCAGTAGTATTGGGACAGGGGGAGGAGAGACCCAGTACTTC,CASSIGTGGGETQYF
TRBJ2-7,TRBD2,TRBV7-2,.,TGTGCCAGCAGCCCCGACCCCCTGACTAGCGGGAGGTACGAGCAGTACTTC,CASSPDPLTSGRYEQYF
TRBJ1-3,.,TRBV28,.,TGTGCCAGCCTCCCGGGATACCCAGTCGGAAACACCATATATTTT,CASLPGYPVGNTIYF
TRBJ1-1,.,TRBV18,.,TGTGCCAGCTCACCCCGTACAGGGATCAACACTGAAGCTTTCTTT,CASSPRTGINTEAFF
TRBJ2-2,.,TRBV28,.,TGTGCCAGCAGGGGACAAAATCAGCCCGGGGAGCTGTTTTTT,CASRGQNQPGELFF
TRBJ1-5,.,TRBV19,.,TGTGCCAGTAGTATAGGGACATCTGTCTGGAATCAGCCCCAGCATTTT,CASSIGTSVWNQPQHF
TRBJ1-2,TRBD1,TRBV5-3,once,TGTGCCAGAAGCTTACCTCGACCAGGGGGCCGAGGCTACACCTTC,CARSLPRPGGRGYTF
TRBJ2-1,TRBD2,TRBV9,few,TGTGCCAGCAGCAGACTAGCGGGAAGGGGGGATGAGCAGTTCTTC,CASSRLAGRGDEQFF
TRBJ1-2,.,TRBV28,.,TGTGCCAGCAGTCTCCTACAGGGACCTTACACCTTC,CASSLLQGPYTF
TRBJ2-1,.,TRBV9,.,TGTGCCAGCAGCGTAGCATGGCAGAATGAGCAGTTCTTC,CASSVAWQNEQFF
TRBJ1-5,.,TRBV5-1,.,TGCGCCAGCAGCTGGGGAGGCAATCAGCCCCAGCATTTT,CASSWGGNQPQHF
TRBJ1-5,.,TRBV9,.,TGTGCCAGCAGCGTAGGGCAGGTCCCTCAGCCCCAGCATTTT,CASSVGQVPQPQHF
TRBJ1-4,.,TRBV19,.,TGTGCCATCAGAATGAGTCAGGGTAGTGAAAATGAAAAACTGTTTTTT,CAIRMSQGSENEKLFF
TRBJ1-2,TRBD1,TRBV20-1,.,TGCAGTGCTAGTTTAGGGACAGGTCGCTATGGCTACACCTTC,CSASLGTGRYGYTF
TRBJ1-1,.,TRBV18,few,TGTGCCAGCTCACCCCCGGGACAAGCCCTTATGAACACTGAAGCTTTCTTT,CASSPPGQALMNTEAFF
TRBJ2-5,.,TRBV2,.,TGTGCCAGCAGTGAACAGGACTCCTCGGAGACCCAGTACTTC,CASSEQDSSETQYF
TRBJ1-2,.,TRBV7-2,.,TGTGCCAGCAGCTTACGTGGTGGGCCGTACACCTTC,CASSLRGGPYTF
TRBJ1-2,TRBD1,TRBV19,.,TGTGCCAGTAGTCAAAACCCCGGGACAGGGGTTGGCTACACCTTC,CASSQNPGTGVGYTF
TRBJ2-7,.,TRBV7-3,.,TGTGCCAGCAGCCTAAAGGCGGGGTACGAGCAGTACTTC,CASSLKAGYEQYF
TRBJ1-5,.,TRBV30,.,TGTGCCTGGAGCTTGAAGGGGAGGCAGCCCCAGCATTTT,CAWSLKGRQPQHF
TRBJ2-5,.,TRBV9,.,TGTGCCAGCAGCGTAGCCAGGGGAAAACAAGAGACCCAGTACTTC,CASSVARGKQETQYF
TRBJ2-7,.,TRBV6-1,.,TGTGCCAGCAGTGAAGGGGCCCTCGGGGGCGAGCAGTACTTC,CASSEGALGGEQYF
TRBJ2-2,TRBD1,TRBV9,.,TGTGCCAGCAGCGCCGGACAGGGAGCGAACACCGGGGAGCTGTTTTTT,CASSAGQGANTGELFF
TRBJ2-7,.,TRBV13,once,TGTGCCAGCAGCCACTCCTACGAGCAGTACTTC,CASSHSYEQYF
TRBJ1-1,TRBD1,TRBV4-2,few,TGTGCCAGCAGCCTGGCCCTGGGACAGGGGTACACTGAAGCTTTCTTT,CASSLALGQGYTEAFF
TRBJ2-7,.,TRBV28,.,TGTGCCAGCAGTTTTGGCAAAGGACTTAGCTCCTACGAGCAGTACTTC,CASSFGKGLSSYEQYF
TRBJ2-7,TRBD2,TRBV19,once,TGTGCCAGTAGTCCAGAAAGCATAGCGGGAGGTACGTACGAGCAGTACTTC,CASSPESIAGGTYEQYF
TRBJ1-4,TRBD1,TRBV30,once,TGTGCCTGGAGTACCGAGGACAGGGGAGAGGAAAAACTGTTTTTT,CAWSTEDRGEEKLFF